The entry that follows covers one T cell receptor (beta chain) sequence. The data originate from a study of blood T cell repertoires in COVID-19. Study details: T cells, B-cell-depleted T cells, or PBMCs supplied cDNA or gDNA.

Enrollees, about 18 to 95 years old, lived in 24 US areas. Per the authors' pipeline: Scientists estimated how many nucleated cells there were by amplifying reference gene primers. Using immunoSEQ multiplex PCR, the repertoire was profiled, and TCRdb retains in-frame clones only, with some absent. V and J calls and clone size are as listed in that table; D and trimming were resolved from the DNA. The table records 200,000 or so clones, about nine tenths of them present only once. V gave up 10 bases and J gave up 0 bases; unmatched junction bases: 10. CDR3 length: 15 amino acids. Germline loops: CDR1 SNHLY, CDR2 FYNNEI.

This TCR derives from a woman younger than 45 who had recovered from COVID-19. The chain has TRBV2 and TRBJ1-1; 8 positions agree with TRBD1. The specimen was PBMCs or T cells enriched from blood (not recorded which). CDR3 sequence (DNA): TGTGCCAAGCCCAACATGGACAGGGTGAACACTGAAGCTTTCTTT. Translated, it gives CAKPNMDRVNTEAFF.